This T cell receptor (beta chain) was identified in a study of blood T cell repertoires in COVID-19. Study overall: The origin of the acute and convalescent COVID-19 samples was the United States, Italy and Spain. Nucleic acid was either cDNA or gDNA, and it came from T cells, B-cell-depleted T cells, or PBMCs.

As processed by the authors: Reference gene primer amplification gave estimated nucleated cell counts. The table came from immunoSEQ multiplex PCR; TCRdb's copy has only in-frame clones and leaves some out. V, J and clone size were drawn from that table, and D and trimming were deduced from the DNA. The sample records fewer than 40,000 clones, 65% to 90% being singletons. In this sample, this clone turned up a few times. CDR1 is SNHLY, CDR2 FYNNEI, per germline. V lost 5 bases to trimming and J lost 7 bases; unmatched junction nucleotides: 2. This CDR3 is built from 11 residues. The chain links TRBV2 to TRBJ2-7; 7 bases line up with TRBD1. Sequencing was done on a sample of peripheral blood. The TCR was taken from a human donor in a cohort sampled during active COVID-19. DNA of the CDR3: TGTGCCAGCAGTAAACAGGGGGAGCAGTACTTC. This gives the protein CASSKQGEQYF.